These 20 T cell receptor beta chains originate from one sample sequenced in a study of blood T cell repertoires in COVID-19 (dated by TCRdb to about 2020). Library method: the immunoSEQ multiplex PCR assay. This is the immuneACCESS table as TCRdb keeps it, with only in-frame sequences that have V and J called. A part of the clones is gone; compared with another copy, unresolved V genes explain less than half, and the rest is unexplained. This sample has 150,000 to 200,000 clones in its table, and about four fifths of those were observed once. About 7% of the sample rests with the top ten. Material: peripheral blood. Every receptor here comes from a man aged 70-80 years with active or convalescent COVID-19.

The chain combines TRBV11-2 with TRBJ1-2, with TRBD1 matching 9 bases. The CDR3 is 14 residues long. The J segment lost 7 bases and the V segment lost 3 bases, leaving 6 bases of the junction unmatched. Per germline, CDR1 SGHAT and CDR2 FQNNGV. In DNA form, the CDR3 reads TGTGCCAGCAGCTTCACAGGGGGCTCCACTGGCTACACCTTC. Translated: CASSFTGGSTGYTF.

This rearrangement joins TRBV6-6 to TRBJ2-2; 9 nucleotides agree with TRBD2. Germline V gene sequence: CDR1 MNHNY, CDR2 SVGAGI (reference sequence). CDR3 length: 17 residues. The V segment lost 5 bases and the J segment 5 bases; nucleotides outside the gene matches: 12. CDR3 nucleotide sequence: TGTGCCAGCAGTCCCAACCGGGCGGGGGGGCTGACCGGGGAGCTGTTTTTT. This encodes CASSPNRAGGLTGELFF.

This chain connects TRBV29-1 to TRBJ2-1; 9 positions agree with TRBD1. Losses at the gene ends were 5 bases for V and 6 bases for J; bases not matched to a gene: 5. CDR1 is SQVTM, CDR2 ANQGSEA, per germline. This CDR3 has 13 residues. CDR3 loop: CSVYGTGPNEQFF. In DNA, the CDR3 is TGCAGCGTTTATGGGACAGGGCCCAATGAGCAGTTCTTC.

The chain uses TRBV27 and TRBJ1-1; TRBD1 matches 7 bases. J gave up 0 bases and V 5 bases, and 9 bases lay outside the gene matches. CDR1 is MNHEY and CDR2 is SMNVEV in the germline V gene (reference sequence). The CDR3 runs to 16 residues. In DNA form, the CDR3 reads TGTGCCAGCAGTGCTACCGAGACAGGGTTGAACACTGAAGCTTTCTTT. It codes for CASSATETGLNTEAFF.

Concerning this clone: This specimen includes other DNA sequences encoding the same CDR3. This chain connects TRBV12-5 to TRBJ1-3, with 7 positions matching TRBD1. With V trimmed by 6 bases and J by 1 base, 3 bases remained unmatched. This CDR3 comprises 14 residues. Germline V gene lookup returns CDR1 LGHNT and CDR2 FRNRAP. CDR3 region: CASGRDSSGNTIYF. The CDR3 DNA sequence: TGTGCTAGTGGGAGGGACAGTTCTGGAAACACCATATATTTT.

The chain recombines TRBV6-5 with TRBJ1-2; D ambiguous. Trimming left V 6 bases short and J 4 bases short, with 12 bases between. This CDR3 contains 13 residues. Germline V lookup: CDR1 MNHEY, CDR2 SVGAGI. CDR3 bases: TGTGCCAGCAGAGCGCAAACCCCCTATGGCTACACCTTC. It is translated as CASRAQTPYGYTF.

CDR3 in amino acids: CASKRETYNEQFF. CDR3 bases: TGCGCCAGCAAGCGGGAGACCTACAATGAGCAGTTCTTC. V gene TRBV5-1 combines with J gene TRBJ2-1, with 8 nucleotides matching TRBD2. CDR3 length equals 13 residues. With V trimmed by 6 bases and J by 2 bases, 1 base remained unmatched. Germline V lookup: CDR1 SGHRS, CDR2 YFSETQ.

The chain employs TRBV9 and TRBJ1-1, with D maybe TRBD1 (5 bases). Germline V gives CDR1 SGDLS, CDR2 YYNGEE. The CDR3 spans 14 residues. The V end lost 0 bases, the J end lost 3 bases, and 9 bases lay between the germline ends. The CDR3 DNA sequence: TGTGCCAGCAGCGTAGACGGCAGGGACACTGAAGCTTTCTTT. The encoded protein is CASSVDGRDTEAFF. The full variable domain, rest sourced from reference TRBV9 and TRBJ1-1, is DSGVTQTPKHLITATGQRVTLRCSPRSGDLSVYWYQQSLDQGLQFLIQYYNGEERAKGNILERFSAQQFPDLHSELNLSSLELGDSALYFCASSVDGRDTEAFFGQGTRLTVV.

The rearrangement uses TRBV10-3 and TRBJ1-3; D is possibly TRBD1 (6 bases). The CDR3 contains 15 residues. The germline CDR1 and CDR2 sequences are ENHRY and SYGVKD. Trimming removed 3 bases at V and 0 bases at J, with 9 bases between. The CDR3 is CAISDGQPSGNTIYF. DNA for the CDR3: TGTGCCATCAGTGACGGACAGCCCTCTGGAAACACCATATATTTT.

The DNA of the CDR3 is TGCGCCAGCGGTAAGGGGACAGGGGTTTACGAGCAGTACTTC. Translation: CASGKGTGVYEQYF. The chain has TRBV10-1 and TRBJ2-7, with 10 bases identical to TRBD1. Germline V lookup: CDR1 WNHNN, CDR2 SYGVQD (reference sequence). The CDR3 has 14 amino acids. Losses at the gene ends were 8 bases for V and 4 bases for J; bases not matched to a gene: 8.

The chain couples TRBV18 to TRBJ1-1; D unresolved. This CDR3 has 14 residues. V was pared by 1 base and J by 3 bases, with 9 bases between. Germline V gives CDR1 KGHSH, CDR2 LQKENI. The CDR3 coding sequence is TGTGCCAGCTCACCACGAAAACACGACACTGAAGCTTTCTTT. The encoded protein is CASSPRKHDTEAFF.

This rearrangement joins TRBV12-2 to TRBJ2-7; the table's D call TRBD2 went unverified against the DNA. TRBV12-2 is flagged as a pseudogene. The CDR3 covers 14 residues. CDR3 DNA: TGTGCAAGTCGCCAAGCTGCGGGGTCGTACGAGCAGTACTTC. Protein sequence: CASRQAAGSYEQYF.

This chain links TRBV20-1 with TRBJ1-2; D is possibly TRBD1 (6 bases). The germline CDR1 and CDR2 sequences are DFQATT and SNEGSKA (reference sequence). This CDR3 has 11 residues. The V end was cut by 6 bases, the J end by 5 bases, with 10 bases between. The CDR3 reads CSATTGYGYTF. The DNA for the CDR3 is TGCAGTGCAACAACAGGGTATGGCTACACCTTC.

This chain links TRBV2 with TRBJ2-2, with 8 bases that match TRBD1. CDR1 is SNHLY and CDR2 is FYNNEI in the germline V gene. J gave up 0 bases and V 6 bases, and 6 bases lay outside the gene matches. The CDR3 is made up of 16 amino acids. The CDR3 DNA reads as TGTGCCAGCAGCAGGACAGGGCCATCGAACACCGGGGAGCTGTTTTTT. This sequence encodes CASSRTGPSNTGELFF.

V is TRBV21-1 and J is TRBJ1-6. TRBV21-1 is a documented pseudogene. The CDR3 runs to 17 residues. CDR3: CASSKGVLSSYNSPLHF. The CDR3 DNA follows: TGTGCCAGCAGCAAAGGCGTCCTGAGCTCCTATAATTCACCCCTCCACTTT.

This clone was seen a single time. The CDR3: CASSTRQGRGNQPQHF. Written as DNA, the CDR3 is TGTGCCAGTAGTACCCGACAGGGAAGGGGCAATCAGCCCCAGCATTTT. This rearrangement joins TRBV19 to TRBJ1-5; 7 positions match TRBD1. Per germline, CDR1 LNHDA and CDR2 SQIVND (reference sequence). Trimming cost V 4 bases and J 2 bases; bases outside gene matches: 8. The CDR3 has 16 residues. Full variable domain (missing parts from reference TRBV19 and TRBJ1-5): DGGITQSPKYLFRKEGQNVTLSCEQNLNHDAMYWYRQDPGQGLRLIYYSQIVNDFQKGDIAEGYSVSREKKESFPLTVTSAQKNPTAFYLCASSTRQGRGNQPQHFGDGTRLSIL.

The V gene is TRBV5-1, the J gene TRBJ2-5, with TRBD2 as a possible D gene (6 bases). Germline V gives CDR1 SGHRS, CDR2 YFSETQ. CDR3 length equals 16 residues. V was shortened by 0 bases and J by 2 bases, with 14 bases between the two germline ends. The CDR3 DNA sequence: TGCGCCAGCAGCTTGGTGGTAGCGGTGGGACAAGAGACCCAGTACTTC. It encodes CASSLVVAVGQETQYF.

V is TRBV29-1 and J is TRBJ1-5; tentatively, D is TRBD1 (5 bases). Trimming removed 4 bases from V and 4 bases from J, with 8 bases in between. The CDR3 covers 12 residues. CDR1 and CDR2 (germline): SQVTM, ANQGSEA. The CDR3 is CSVGTPNQPQHF. The CDR3 DNA follows: TGCAGCGTTGGGACACCGAATCAGCCCCAGCATTTT.

This rearrangement joins TRBV4-2 to TRBJ1-6, with D perhaps TRBD1 (5 bases). The V gene lost 0 bases and the J gene lost 0 bases, with 12 bases spanning the gap. In germline, CDR1 is LGHNA, CDR2 YNFKEQ. This CDR3 has 18 residues. CDR3 amino acids: CASSQEIGGASYNSPLHF. The CDR3 DNA reads as TGTGCCAGCAGCCAAGAGATCGGGGGTGCCTCCTATAATTCACCCCTCCACTTT.

The chain combines TRBV6-5 with TRBJ1-4; possibly TRBD1 for D (6 bases). The CDR3 totals 15 residues. The germline V and J ends were trimmed by 0 bases and 8 bases, with 13 bases remaining between them. The germline gives CDR1 MNHEY, CDR2 SVGAGI. The DNA of the CDR3 is TGTGCCAGCAGTTACTCGGGACACCTTGCGGAAAAACTGTTTTTT. It codes for CASSYSGHLAEKLFF.